One sample yielded the 13 T cell receptor beta chains listed below, sequenced in a study of regulatory T cells in long-lasting Graves disease. Time point specified: newly diagnosed GD, antithyroid drugs for less than 3 months. The authors made the TCR library using RNA they extracted from PBMCs. CDR3 regions were amplified by Arm-PCR using iRepertoire HTBI primers to build TCR beta libraries. TCRdb itself ran the multiplex PCR reads through MiXCR, one entry per CDR3 protein. The table has approximately 350,000 distinct CDR3 sequences, about 11% seen once; the top ten hold 15% to 20%. This sample also appeared in a second study, on T cells in Graves' hyperthyroidism and ophthalmopathy.

This material consisted of peripheral blood mononuclear cells (PBMCs), taken at new diagnosis, from a patient treated with antithyroid drugs. The receptors were gathered from a woman aged 18-29 years with Graves disease.

As for this clonotype: This may come from a read error, since a much larger clone is one base off. The chain combines TRBV9 with TRBJ2-1; 8 nucleotides agree with TRBD1. CDR3 length: 14 residues. Germline V gene lookup returns CDR1 SGDLS and CDR2 YYNGEE. The V segment lost 3 bases and the J segment 8 bases; nucleotides outside the gene matches: 7. The CDR3 is CASSAGGVAYEQFF. The CDR3 coding sequence is TGTGCCAGCAGCGCAGGGGGCGTAGCCTATGAGCAGTTCTTC.

This clonotype was counted ten times or more. The J gene is TRBJ2-5, the V gene TRBV12-3 or TRBV12-4; D not resolved. The CDR3 is 13 amino acids. Trimming cost V 3 bases and J 1 base, with 6 bases left between them. CDR3 DNA: TGTGCCAGCAGTTTCAGTTTCCAAGAGACCCAGTACTTC. Encoded protein: CASSFSFQETQYF.

J is TRBJ2-1 and V is TRBV4-1; 7 bases map to TRBD1. The CDR3 has 16 amino acids. V gave up 1 base and J gave up 0 bases; unmatched junction bases: 3. Germline assignment: CDR1 MGHRA and CDR2 YSYEKL. The CDR3 DNA sequence: TGCGCCAGCAGCCAAGTCAGGGACAGCTCCTACAATGAGCAGTTCTTC. Encoded protein: CASSQVRDSSYNEQFF.

This clonotype has ten or more counts. This rearrangement joins TRBV28 to TRBJ2-7; 7 nucleotides align to TRBD2. The CDR3 is 13 amino acids. Germline CDR1 is MDHEN and CDR2 is SYDVKM. V shed 4 bases and J 4 bases; nucleotides not matched to a gene: 4. This chain's CDR3 is CASSSGLLYEQYF. The CDR3 region has the DNA TGTGCCAGCAGTTCGGGACTATTATACGAGCAGTACTTC.

This clonotype was counted ten times or more. V usage is TRBV6-2 or TRBV6-3 and J usage is TRBJ2-7, with D hard to call. V was clipped by 2 bases and J by 9 bases, with 14 bases between them. CDR1 is MNHEY, CDR2 SVGEGT, per germline. The length of the CDR3 is 13 residues. This CDR3 is CASSYGHRVAQYV. CDR3 DNA: TGTGCCAGCAGTTACGGCCACCGGGTCGCGCAGTACGTC.

Ten or more counts support this clonotype. The chain joins TRBV6-5 to TRBJ1-6; the D gene is possibly TRBD1 (5 bases). The CDR3 covers 18 residues. Germline CDR1 MNHEY, CDR2 SVGAGI. V lost 0 bases and J 0 bases, leaving 12 bases between the germline ends. This chain's CDR3 is CASSYSETESSYNSPLHF. The CDR3 bases are TGTGCCAGCAGTTACTCAGAGACAGAAAGCTCCTATAATTCACCCCTCCACTTT.

This clonotype was detected many times. This rearrangement joins TRBV29-1 to TRBJ2-7, with 9 bases fitting TRBD1. J gave up 6 bases and V 6 bases, and 15 bases lay outside the gene matches. Germline V lookup: CDR1 SQVTM, CDR2 ANQGSEA. This CDR3 is 15 amino acids long. This CDR3 is CSVATREQGASEQYF. CDR3 sequence (DNA): TGCAGCGTCGCAACCCGGGAACAGGGGGCTAGCGAGCAGTACTTC.

This clonotype came up many times. This chain uses TRBV7-3 with TRBJ2-1; D is undetermined. V was pared by 1 base and J by 6 bases, with 10 bases between. Germline CDR1 reads SGHTA; CDR2 reads FQGTGA. This CDR3 has 14 residues. In DNA form, the CDR3 reads TGTGCCAGCAGCTTAAGTTCGAGTCGCAATGAGCAGTTCTTC. It is translated as CASSLSSSRNEQFF.

Many counts were recorded for this clonotype. This rearrangement joins TRBV11-2 to TRBJ1-3; D not certain. This CDR3 has 15 amino acids. The V end was cut by 9 bases, the J end by 3 bases, with 18 bases between. The germline gives CDR1 SGHAT, CDR2 FQNNGV. The CDR3 nucleotides read TGTGCCAGTAGCCCAATCCGGGAGCATGGAAACACCATATATTTT. Protein product: CASSPIREHGNTIYF.

As for this clonotype: An end of the junction does not agree with germline; a read error may underlie this. The chain employs TRBV6-2 or TRBV6-3 and TRBJ1-3; D call uncertain. In germline, CDR1 is MNHEY, CDR2 SVGEGT. The CDR3 is 15 amino acids. CDR3 amino acids: CASSYGQISVNTIYF. The CDR3 DNA is TGTGCCAGCAGTTACGGGCAAATCTCTGTAAACACCATATATTTT.

The table lists this clonotype with many counts. This chain joins TRBV12-5 and TRBJ1-2; D is perhaps TRBD1 (6 bases). The CDR3 totals 14 residues. Germline V gene sequence: CDR1 LGHNT, CDR2 FRNRAP. The germline V and J ends were trimmed by 3 bases and 4 bases, with 12 bases remaining between them. The CDR3 is CASGFAGAGYGYTF. The CDR3 DNA sequence: TGTGCTAGTGGTTTTGCGGGGGCGGGCTATGGCTACACCTTC.

This clonotype showed up many times. The V call is TRBV28, the J call TRBJ2-2; 8 bases agree with TRBD2. The length of the CDR3 is 15 residues. With 1 base clipped from V and 3 bases from J, the junction kept 1 base outside the gene matches. Germline V gene data show CDR1 as MDHEN and CDR2 as SYDVKM. CDR3 amino acids: CASSLLRGDTGELFF. CDR3 bases: TGTGCCAGCAGTTTATTGCGGGGGGACACCGGGGAGCTGTTTTTT.

This clonotype has at least ten counts. The chain uses TRBV27 and TRBJ2-7, with D possibly TRBD2 on 5 matching bases. Deletions cut 8 bases from V and 9 bases from J, with 14 bases between. Germline V gene sequence: CDR1 MNHEY, CDR2 SMNVEV (reference sequence). CDR3 length equals 11 residues. The CDR3 DNA reads as TGTGCCAGCCGTTCCGGGGTCGGGCAGTACGTC. Protein sequence: CASRSGVGQYV.